This T cell receptor (beta chain) is drawn from a study of blood T cell repertoires in COVID-19. Study at large: From the United States, Italy and Spain came samples of acute and convalescent COVID-19. T cells, B-cell-depleted T cells, or PBMCs supplied cDNA or gDNA.

The authors' processing: Nucleated cell counts were estimated from reference gene primer amplification. Libraries were prepared by immunoSEQ multiplex PCR; TCRdb keeps only in-frame clonotypes and omits some of them. Clone size and the V and J calls come from that table; the DNA yielded D and trimming. The sample contains around 250,000 clones, around 86% of which appear only once. This clone was recorded once. This CDR3 contains 12 residues. The V gene's germline CDR1 is KGHSH and CDR2 LQKENI. V lost 5 bases and J lost 4, with 8 bases in between. The sample taken for sequencing was peripheral blood. The chain combines TRBV18 with TRBJ2-5; D not certain. The clonotype originates from a man aged 25 to 40 who had recovered from COVID-19. This CDR3 reads CASSNLRETQYF. CDR3 coding DNA: TGTGCCAGCTCAAACCTCAGAGAGACCCAGTACTTC.